Listed below are T cell receptor beta chains from one sample, sequenced in a study of siplizumab effects on memory and regulatory T cells. The repertoire was sequenced with immunoSEQ multiplex PCR; TCRdb's copy has only in-frame clones and lacks some. The sample yields about 87,000 clones, roughly 87% seen once. Sequences were obtained from Tregs sorted from blood. The receptors come from a human donor in good health. Both conserved end residues are part of each CDR3. Fields, in order: CDR3 protein, V gene.

CASSQAAWQGGLGNNEQFF | TRBV4-3
CASSPKGVKNTEAFF | TRBV18
CASSLKRTYGYTF | TRBV27
CASSPQGRGNTIYF | TRBV18
CASITGRSGNTIYF | TRBV28
CASSLRTLLSTEAFF | TRBV13
CASSPPGRGNTGELFF | TRBV18
CASSSPGLIYTEAFF | TRBV28
CASSSMTGSYEQYF | TRBV6-5
CASRGQGLDEQYF | TRBV5-1
CASSPSGQGAYGYTF | TRBV5-1
CASSLGLAGGYNEQFF | TRBV11-2
CASSLAGVSAPSYEQYF | TRBV7-9
CASSSGLAAGELFF | TRBV5-1
CASSIQTGGADTEAFF | TRBV7-2
CASRGTGTGNTIYF | TRBV6-1
CASSQVGGTDTQYF | TRBV4-3
CASIDRGKLFF | TRBV25-1
CASRGLASYEQYF | TRBV27
CASSLIAASGGPYEQYF | TRBV11-3
CAWSVRGASYEQYF | TRBV30
CASSPPIGTDNEQFF | TRBV18
CASSLGQVPGETQYF | TRBV5-1
CASSLNRDRGRLGANEKLFF | TRBV28
CASSQDLVKTQYF | TRBV4-3
CASSPGTSGRQETQYF | TRBV5-4
CASSELKETQYF | TRBV18
CAWSRGAYEQYF | TRBV30
CASSPLGTEKLFF | TRBV4-1
CASSLWRITGELFF | TRBV7-9
CASSLFGATDTQYF | TRBV5-6
CASSYSSPMNTEAFF | TRBV6-6
CASSLVGSGQGSHEQYF | TRBV7-2
CASSLGQNTEAFF | TRBV7-6
CASSIGQGTEAFF | TRBV19
CATSSPGDREDYGYTF | TRBV15
CASSESRGNANEKLFF | TRBV25-1
CASSPGTGSFGQYF | TRBV5-6
CAWSRALRGGPDTQYF | TRBV30
CTSSQASGGSSYNEQFF | TRBV1
CASSESGVAGELFF | TRBV10-1
CASSGSGGGARTDTQYF | TRBV5-4
CASRGTGGETQYF | TRBV28
CASDRAYEQYF | TRBV5-5
CSGTSGGTTKQETQYF | TRBV29-1
CSVRETSGYNEQFF | TRBV29-1
CASSLGTFNSPLHF | TRBV5-1
CASSPARFGNTEAFF | TRBV14
CASSLGEKLFF | TRBV5-1
CAWSVTYEQYF | TRBV30
CASRGVLAGGSGEQFF | TRBV2
CASSLERRPYNEQFF | TRBV7-2
CASSESRGNTIYF | TRBV10-2
CASSLWTTTDTQYF | TRBV18
CASSAGRKGSGSTF | TRBV19
CASVRQITDTQYF | TRBV6-1
CASSYRVATNEKLFF | TRBV6-5
CASSRGQGLLEQYF | TRBV6-1